Described below is a single T cell receptor (beta chain) sequence and its context. These data belong to a study of blood T cell repertoires in COVID-19. CDR3 size: 15 residues. The V and J ends lost 5 bases and 2 bases, in that order; junction bases with no gene match: 3. Germline values: CDR1 MRHNA, CDR2 SNTAGT. TCRdb's table, derived via immunoSEQ multiplex PCR, lists solely in-frame clones and lacks some. The sample records 360,000 or so clones, approximately 84% being singletons. The sample comprised PBMCs or T cells enriched from blood (not recorded which). The chain is built from TRBV6-4 and TRBJ2-1, with 10 bases fitting TRBD2. This sequence originates from a woman in her thirties who had recovered from COVID-19. CDR3 bases: TGTGCCAGCAGTCTTCTAGCGGGGGCCTACAATGAGCAGTTCTTC. It is translated as CASSLLAGAYNEQFF.